A selection of T cell receptor beta chains follows, all from one sample in a study of T-cell memory formation after mild COVID-19. TCRdb re-called the 5' RACE reads with MiXCR, one entry per CDR3 protein. The sample contains over 400,000 distinct CDR3 sequences, around 22% of which appear only once. The specimen sequenced was PBMCs or a T cell subset sorted from them (not recorded which). The receptors were sampled from an adult woman who had mild COVID-19 (a few samples of this study predate the infection). Cell type and time point are not known. CDR3s include the opening cysteine and the closing phenylalanine or tryptophan. The order of the fields is CDR3 DNA, CDR3 protein, clone size, V gene, J gene, D gene. The D gene is left open where the match is weak. Clone sizes are given selectively: once, few, many, or a class where the clone is expanded.

TGTGCCAGCAGTTCCCGGACTAGCGGGATGACCTACAATGAGCAGTTCTTC	CASSSRTSGMTYNEQFF	many	TRBV6-5	TRBJ2-1	TRBD2
TGTGCCAGCAGCTTCACAGGTTCCTCCTACGAGCAGTACTTC	CASSFTGSSYEQYF	-	TRBV7-9	TRBJ2-7	-
TGTGCCAGCAGCACTACCAGGCCCTTGAACACTGAAGCTTTCTTT	CASSTTRPLNTEAFF	-	TRBV7-2	TRBJ1-1	-
TGTGCCACCAGTGCTACGGGACAGGGGTCTGGGGCCAACGTCCTGACTTTC	CATSATGQGSGANVLTF	few	TRBV24-1	TRBJ2-6	TRBD1
TGTGCCAGCACCCGAAGGGGGGAGGGCGGCTACACCTTC	CASTRRGEGGYTF	-	TRBV12-3/TRBV12-4	TRBJ1-2	-
TGTGCCAGCAGCCAGCATTCTGGGGCCAACGTCCTGACTTTC	CASSQHSGANVLTF	-	TRBV12-3/TRBV12-4	TRBJ2-6	-
TGTGCCAGCAGCGCACAAACCGGGACTAGTAGTGATACGCAGTATTTT	CASSAQTGTSSDTQYF	-	TRBV9	TRBJ2-3	TRBD2
TGTGCCACCAGGGGGGCGGGGGAGGGCATTCAGTACTTC	CATRGAGEGIQYF	-	TRBV24-1	TRBJ2-4	-
TGTGCCAGCAGCGGAGGTTTCTCTGGAAACACCATATATTTT	CASSGGFSGNTIYF	-	TRBV9	TRBJ1-3	-
TGTGCCAGCAGCTCTAGCGGGAGTACTTACAATGAGCAGTTCTTC	CASSSSGSTYNEQFF	medium-sized	TRBV7-2	TRBJ2-1	TRBD2
TGCAGCGTTCGACAGGAGTATGGCTACACCTTC	CSVRQEYGYTF	-	TRBV29-1	TRBJ1-2	-
TGTGCCAGCAGTTTCCCGACAGTTGTCTATGGCTACACCTTC	CASSFPTVVYGYTF	-	TRBV12-3/TRBV12-4	TRBJ1-2	-
TGTGCCAGCAGTCCCGGGACTAACCCCACAGATACGCAGTATTTT	CASSPGTNPTDTQYF	-	TRBV7-9	TRBJ2-3	TRBD2
TGTGCCAGCAGTTTAGGCGGACCCCTTCGCACTGAAGCTTTCTTT	CASSLGGPLRTEAFF	-	TRBV12-3/TRBV12-4	TRBJ1-1	-
TGCGCCAGCAGCTCGCCAGGCTCTGGAAACACCATATATTTT	CASSSPGSGNTIYF	-	TRBV5-1	TRBJ1-3	-
TGTGCCAGCAGCCCGGCCGGGACTGCCTACTACAATGAGCAGTTCTTC	CASSPAGTAYYNEQFF	few	TRBV7-9	TRBJ2-1	-
TGTGCCAGCGGAGATTGGCCCCAGCATTTT	CASGDWPQHF	-	TRBV12-3/TRBV12-4	TRBJ1-5	-
TGTGCCAGCAGTTTAGCAGGGTCGGGCGAGCAGTACTTC	CASSLAGSGEQYF	-	TRBV12-3/TRBV12-4	TRBJ2-7	-
TGCGCCAGCAGCTTGGACGGGGTAGAAGAGACCCAGTACTTC	CASSLDGVEETQYF	-	TRBV5-1	TRBJ2-5	-
TGTGCCAGCAGCTACCGGGGCGATCAGCCCCAGCATTTT	CASSYRGDQPQHF	many	TRBV7-2	TRBJ1-5	-
TGTGCCAGCAGCCCTACGGGGAGAGGGAGCAATCAGCCCCAGCATTTT	CASSPTGRGSNQPQHF	-	TRBV7-2	TRBJ1-5	-
TGTGCCAGCAGCTTGGAGACAGGGGGCAGGACCGGGGAGCTGTTTTTT	CASSLETGGRTGELFF	-	TRBV7-7	TRBJ2-2	TRBD1
TGTGCCAGCTCACCATATAGCGGGTTTTCCTACGAGCAGTACTTC	CASSPYSGFSYEQYF	-	TRBV18	TRBJ2-7	TRBD2
TGTGCCAGCAGCGCGCGGGACAGGGCTGGCTACACCTTC	CASSARDRAGYTF	few	TRBV9	TRBJ1-2	TRBD1
TGTGCCAGCAGTTACTCTAGGCTCCCTTCGCGAGGCTACACCTTC	CASSYSRLPSRGYTF	-	TRBV6-2/TRBV6-3	TRBJ1-2	-
TGCGCCAGCAGCTTGGTGGCAGGGACTAACACCGGGGAGCTGTTTTTT	CASSLVAGTNTGELFF	few	TRBV5-1	TRBJ2-2	-
TGCAGCGTTGGAAGGACAGAAGAAGCTTTCTTT	CSVGRTEEAFF	few	TRBV29-1	TRBJ1-1	-
TGTGCCAGCAGCTGGGGACAGGGGGCCGGAACCGGGGAGCTGTTTTTT	CASSWGQGAGTGELFF	many	TRBV7-2	TRBJ2-2	TRBD1
TGTGCCAGCAGCTTAGAGGGCAGAAACTATGGCTACACCTTC	CASSLEGRNYGYTF	many	TRBV7-8	TRBJ1-2	-
TGTGCCAGCAGTGAACACGGGCGCGACACAGATACGCAGTATTTT	CASSEHGRDTDTQYF	-	TRBV6-1	TRBJ2-3	-
TGTGCCAGCTCGCCTCCGGGACAGGGCTATGGCTACACCTTC	CASSPPGQGYGYTF	few	TRBV18	TRBJ1-2	TRBD1
TGTGCCACCTCGCACACAGATACGCAGTATTTT	CATSHTDTQYF	few	TRBV24-1	TRBJ2-3	-
TGCAGCGTTGCTTTGCTACAGGGGAACACTGAAGCTTTCTTT	CSVALLQGNTEAFF	-	TRBV29-1	TRBJ1-1	-
TGCAGTGCCCCAGGTCCTAGCGGGTGGGATACGCAGTATTTT	CSAPGPSGWDTQYF	few	TRBV20-1	TRBJ2-3	TRBD2
TGTGCCAGCAGTGAACCGGCGGAGACCCAGTACTTC	CASSEPAETQYF	few	TRBV6-1	TRBJ2-5	-
TGTGCCAGCAGTTTGACTAGCGGGAGAGTCGAGCAGTTCTTC	CASSLTSGRVEQFF	few	TRBV12-3/TRBV12-4	TRBJ2-1	TRBD2
TGTGCCAGCAGTCCCAGACAGGCGACCTATGGCTACACCTTC	CASSPRQATYGYTF	few	TRBV7-9	TRBJ1-2	-
TGTGCCAGCAGCTTAAGTGAGACTAGAGGGTGGCGAGAGACCCAGTACTTC	CASSLSETRGWRETQYF	few	TRBV7-8	TRBJ2-5	-
TGTGCCAGCAGCCGCAAGAACACTGAAGCTTTCTTT	CASSRKNTEAFF	-	TRBV3-1	TRBJ1-1	-
TGTGCCAGCAGTGAAGCGCGTAGTACCCACGGCTACGAGCAGTACTTC	CASSEARSTHGYEQYF	few	TRBV2	TRBJ2-7	-
TGTGCCAGCAGTTTAGTCCGGGTGGGTGAAAAACTGTTTTTT	CASSLVRVGEKLFF	few	TRBV12-3/TRBV12-4	TRBJ1-4	-
TGTGCCAGCAGCTTCACAACAGGTGAAAGTCAAGATACGCAGTATTTT	CASSFTTGESQDTQYF	-	TRBV11-3	TRBJ2-3	-
TGTGCCAGCAGCGTAGGACCCGTCACAGATACGCAGTATTTT	CASSVGPVTDTQYF	-	TRBV9	TRBJ2-3	-
TGTGCCAGCAGTGACCCGAACACTGAAGCTTTCTTT	CASSDPNTEAFF	-	TRBV25-1	TRBJ1-1	-
TGTGCCAGCAGCGTAGGCAACTCGGGGGCCCAGCATTTT	CASSVGNSGAQHF	-	TRBV9	TRBJ1-5	-
TGCGCCAGCAGCCAACTAGCGGGGGCCTCTTCCTACGAGCAGTACTTC	CASSQLAGASSYEQYF	-	TRBV4-1	TRBJ2-7	TRBD2
TGTGCCAGCAGCCAAGATCTGGGACCCCAGCGGTTTCCGCAGTATTTT	CASSQDLGPQRFPQYF	-	TRBV14	TRBJ2-3	-
TGTGCCAGTAGTATGGGACAGGGGCACGAGCAGTACTTC	CASSMGQGHEQYF	-	TRBV19	TRBJ2-7	TRBD1
TGTGCCAGCAGTTTTTCGGGACTCAACACCTACGAGCAGTACTTC	CASSFSGLNTYEQYF	-	TRBV11-3	TRBJ2-7	-
TGTGCCAGATATGACAGGGAGGAAGAAAAACTGTTTTTT	CARYDREEEKLFF	-	TRBV2	TRBJ1-4	TRBD1
TGCAGTGCTAGACCACACAGGGGGCGCGTCGGTGGCTACACCTTC	CSARPHRGRVGGYTF	-	TRBV20-1	TRBJ1-2	TRBD1
TGTGCCAGCAGCCGCCCCGAGACAGCCTATGGCTACACCTTC	CASSRPETAYGYTF	few	TRBV12-3/TRBV12-4	TRBJ1-2	-
TGTGCCAGCAGCTTAGTTTGGACTAGCGGGAGTGTAAATGAGCAGTTCTTC	CASSLVWTSGSVNEQFF	-	TRBV7-2	TRBJ2-1	TRBD2
TGCAGTGCCGGGACAGGGGGCTCCTACGAGCAGTACTTC	CSAGTGGSYEQYF	-	TRBV20-1	TRBJ2-7	TRBD1
TGTGCCAGCAGCTTAGAAAGGGCTACGCAGTATTTT	CASSLERATQYF	few	TRBV7-9	TRBJ2-3	-
TGTGCCAGCAGCTCCATCAGGGGTCCGAATGAAAAACTGTTTTTT	CASSSIRGPNEKLFF	-	TRBV19	TRBJ1-4	-
TGTGCCAGCAGTTACCCACGGACAGGGGGAGGATACGAGCAGTACTTC	CASSYPRTGGGYEQYF	many	TRBV6-6	TRBJ2-7	TRBD1
TGTGCATCAGGGTATGATTTACTCGGCAATCAGCCCCAGCATTTT	CASGYDLLGNQPQHF	-	TRBV30	TRBJ1-5	-
TGTGCCAGCAGCCACAGCAATCAGCCCCAGCATTTT	CASSHSNQPQHF	-	TRBV12-3/TRBV12-4	TRBJ1-5	-
TGTGCCACCAGCAGAGATCTGGGTACTCATAATGAAAAACTGTTTTTT	CATSRDLGTHNEKLFF	few	TRBV15	TRBJ1-4	-